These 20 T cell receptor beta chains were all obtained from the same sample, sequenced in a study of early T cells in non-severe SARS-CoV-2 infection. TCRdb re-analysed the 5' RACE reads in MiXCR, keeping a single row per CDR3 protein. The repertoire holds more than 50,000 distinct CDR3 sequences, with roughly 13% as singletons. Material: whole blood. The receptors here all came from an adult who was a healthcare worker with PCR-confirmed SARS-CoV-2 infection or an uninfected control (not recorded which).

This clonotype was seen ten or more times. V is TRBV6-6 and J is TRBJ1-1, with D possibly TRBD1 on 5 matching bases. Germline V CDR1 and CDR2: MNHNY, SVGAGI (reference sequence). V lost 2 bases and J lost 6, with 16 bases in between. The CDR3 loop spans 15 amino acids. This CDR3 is CASSYGGESGSEAFF. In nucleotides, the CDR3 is TGTGCCAGCAGTTACGGAGGGGAGTCCGGCTCTGAAGCTTTCTTT.

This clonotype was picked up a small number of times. CDR3 sequence reads: CASSRDTTNYGYTF. The CDR3, as DNA: TGTGCCAGCAGCCGGGACACCACTAACTATGGCTACACCTTC. V is TRBV14 and J is TRBJ1-2; D is possibly TRBD1 (6 bases). This CDR3 has 14 amino acids. CDR1 is SGHDN and CDR2 is FVKESK in the germline V gene. Trimming shortened V by 4 bases and J by 0 bases, and 9 bases separated the two germline ends. Full variable domain (remainder filled in from reference TRBV14 and TRBJ1-2): EAGVTQFPSHSVIEKGQTVTLRCDPISGHDNLYWYRRVMGKEIKFLLHFVKESKQDESGMPNNRFLAERTGGTYSTLKVQPAELEDSGVYFCASSRDTTNYGYTFGSGTRLTVV.

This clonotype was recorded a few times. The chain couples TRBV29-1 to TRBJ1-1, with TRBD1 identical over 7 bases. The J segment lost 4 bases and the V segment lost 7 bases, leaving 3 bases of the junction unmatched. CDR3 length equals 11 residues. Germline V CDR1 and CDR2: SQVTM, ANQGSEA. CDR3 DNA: TGCAGCGCCCCAGGGGGCACTGAAGCTTTCTTT. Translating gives CSAPGGTEAFF.

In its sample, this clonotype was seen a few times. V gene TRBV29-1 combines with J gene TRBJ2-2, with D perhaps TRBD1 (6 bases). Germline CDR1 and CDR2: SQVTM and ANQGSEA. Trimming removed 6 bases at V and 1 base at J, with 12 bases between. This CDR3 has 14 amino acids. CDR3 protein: CSVARTVNTGELFF. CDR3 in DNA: TGCAGCGTGGCTAGGACAGTGAACACCGGGGAGCTGTTTTTT.

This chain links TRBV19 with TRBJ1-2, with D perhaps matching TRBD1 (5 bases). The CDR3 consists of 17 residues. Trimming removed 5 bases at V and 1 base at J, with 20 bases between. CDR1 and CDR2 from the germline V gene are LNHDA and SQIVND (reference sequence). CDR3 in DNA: TGTGCCAGTAGTTACAAAGGGGCGAGCGCCTATAACTATGGCTACACCTTC. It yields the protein CASSYKGASAYNYGYTF.

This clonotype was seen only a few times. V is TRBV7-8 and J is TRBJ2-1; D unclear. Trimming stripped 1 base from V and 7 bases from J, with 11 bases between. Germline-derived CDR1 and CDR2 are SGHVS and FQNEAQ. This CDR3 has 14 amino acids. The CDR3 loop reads CASSLESRSNEQFF. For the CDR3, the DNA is TGTGCCAGCAGCTTAGAATCGCGGTCTAATGAGCAGTTCTTC.

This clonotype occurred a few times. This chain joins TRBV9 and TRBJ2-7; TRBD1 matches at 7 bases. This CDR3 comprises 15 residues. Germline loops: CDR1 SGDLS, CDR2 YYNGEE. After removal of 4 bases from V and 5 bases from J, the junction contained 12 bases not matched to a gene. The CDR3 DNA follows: TGTGCCAGCAGCCCTACCTTGACAGGGATGCACGAGCAGTACTTC. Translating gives CASSPTLTGMHEQYF.

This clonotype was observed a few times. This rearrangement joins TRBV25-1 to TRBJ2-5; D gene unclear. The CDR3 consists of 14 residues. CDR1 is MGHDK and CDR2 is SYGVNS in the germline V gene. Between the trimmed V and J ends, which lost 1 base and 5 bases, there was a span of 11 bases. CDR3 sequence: CASSEFRDWETQYF. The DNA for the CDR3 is TGTGCCAGCAGTGAATTTAGGGATTGGGAGACCCAGTACTTC.

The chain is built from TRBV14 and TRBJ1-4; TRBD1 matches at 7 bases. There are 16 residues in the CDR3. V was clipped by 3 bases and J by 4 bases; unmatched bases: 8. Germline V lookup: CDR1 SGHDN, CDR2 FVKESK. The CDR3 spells CASSQDTGVDNEKLFF. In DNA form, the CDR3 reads TGTGCCAGCAGCCAGGACACAGGGGTGGATAATGAAAAACTGTTTTTT.

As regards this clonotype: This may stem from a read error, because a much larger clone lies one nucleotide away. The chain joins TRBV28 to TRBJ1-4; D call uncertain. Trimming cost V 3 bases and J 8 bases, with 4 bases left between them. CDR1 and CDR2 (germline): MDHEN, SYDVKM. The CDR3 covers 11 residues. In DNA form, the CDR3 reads TGTGCCAGCAGTTTGGGGGAAAAACTGTTTTTT. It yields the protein CASSLGEKLFF.

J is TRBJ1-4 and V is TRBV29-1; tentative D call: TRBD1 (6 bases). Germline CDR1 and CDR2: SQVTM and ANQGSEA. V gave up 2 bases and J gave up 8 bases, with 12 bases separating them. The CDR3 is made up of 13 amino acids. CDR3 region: CSVERGGGEKLFF. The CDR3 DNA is TGCAGCGTTGAACGGGGTGGGGGCGAAAAACTGTTTTTT.

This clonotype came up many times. DNA for the CDR3: TGTGCCAGCAGCTTAAACGCGAATCAGCCCCAGCATTTT. Amino acids: CASSLNANQPQHF. The chain joins TRBV7-3 to TRBJ1-5; no clear D gene. The CDR3 has 13 amino acids. V lost 1 base and J 4 bases, leaving 5 bases between the germline ends. CDR1 and CDR2 (germline): SGHTA, FQGTGA.

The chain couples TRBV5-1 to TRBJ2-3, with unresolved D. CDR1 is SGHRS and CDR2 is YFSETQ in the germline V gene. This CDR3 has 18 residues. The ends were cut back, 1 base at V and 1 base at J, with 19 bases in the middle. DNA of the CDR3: TGCGCCAGCAGCTTGACCAAACAAGGTGTTATGCGCACAGATACGCAGTATTTT. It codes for CASSLTKQGVMRTDTQYF. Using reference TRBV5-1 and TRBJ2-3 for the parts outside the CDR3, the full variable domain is KAGVTQTPRYLIKTRGQQVTLSCSPISGHRSVSWYQQTPGQGLQFLFEYFSETQRNKGNFPGRFSGRQFSNSRSEMNVSTLELGDSALYLCASSLTKQGVMRTDTQYFGPGTRLTVL.

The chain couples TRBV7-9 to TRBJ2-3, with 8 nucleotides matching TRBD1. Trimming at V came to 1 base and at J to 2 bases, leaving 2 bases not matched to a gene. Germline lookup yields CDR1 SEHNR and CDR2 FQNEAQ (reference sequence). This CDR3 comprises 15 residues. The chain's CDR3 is CASSLGQGPTDTQYF. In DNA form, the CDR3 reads TGTGCCAGCAGCTTAGGACAGGGGCCCACAGATACGCAGTATTTT.

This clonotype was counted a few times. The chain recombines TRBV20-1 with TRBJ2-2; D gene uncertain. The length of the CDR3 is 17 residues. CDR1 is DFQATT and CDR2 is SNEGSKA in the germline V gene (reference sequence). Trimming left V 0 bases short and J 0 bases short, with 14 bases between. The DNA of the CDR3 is TGCAGTGCTAGAGATCTCTTTAGACCTACGAACACCGGGGAGCTGTTTTTT. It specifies CSARDLFRPTNTGELFF.

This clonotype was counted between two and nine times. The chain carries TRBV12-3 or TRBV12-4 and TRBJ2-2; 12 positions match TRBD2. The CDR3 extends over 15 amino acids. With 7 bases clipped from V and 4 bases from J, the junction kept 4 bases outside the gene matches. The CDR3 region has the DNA TGTGCCAGCACCCTAGCGGGAGGGGGCACCGGGGAGCTGTTTTTT. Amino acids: CASTLAGGGTGELFF.

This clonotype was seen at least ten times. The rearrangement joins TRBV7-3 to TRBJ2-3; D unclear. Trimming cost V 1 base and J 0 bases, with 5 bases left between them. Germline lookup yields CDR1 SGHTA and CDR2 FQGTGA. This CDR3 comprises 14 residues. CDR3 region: CASSLNPSTDTQYF. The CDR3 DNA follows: TGTGCCAGCAGCTTAAATCCAAGCACAGATACGCAGTATTTT.

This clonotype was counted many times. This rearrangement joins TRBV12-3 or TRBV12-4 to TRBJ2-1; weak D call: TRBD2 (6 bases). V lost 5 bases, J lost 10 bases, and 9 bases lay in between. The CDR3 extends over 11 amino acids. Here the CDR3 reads CASSRELEQFF. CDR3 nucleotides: TGTGCCAGCAGTCGGGAGCTCGAGCAGTTCTTC.

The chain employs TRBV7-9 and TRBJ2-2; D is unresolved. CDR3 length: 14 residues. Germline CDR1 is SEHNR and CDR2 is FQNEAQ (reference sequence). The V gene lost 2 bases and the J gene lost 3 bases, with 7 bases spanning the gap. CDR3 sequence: CASSLIMDTGELFF. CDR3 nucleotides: TGTGCCAGCAGCTTAATCATGGACACCGGGGAGCTGTTTTTT.

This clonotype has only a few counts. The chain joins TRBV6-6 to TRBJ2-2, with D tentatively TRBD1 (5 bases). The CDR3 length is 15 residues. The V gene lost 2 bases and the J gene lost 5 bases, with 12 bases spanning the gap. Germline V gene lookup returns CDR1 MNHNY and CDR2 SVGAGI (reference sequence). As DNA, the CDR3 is TGTGCCAGCAGTTACAGTCAGGGCTCAACCGGGGAGCTGTTTTTT. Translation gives CASSYSQGSTGELFF.